What follows are 21 T cell receptor beta chains derived from one specimen sequenced in a study of T-cell memory formation after mild COVID-19. TCRdb re-called the 5' RACE reads with MiXCR, one entry per CDR3 protein. The sample yields hundreds of thousands of distinct CDR3 sequences, under 30% seen once. Sequencing input: PBMCs or a T cell subset sorted from them (not recorded which). The receptors shown here come from an adult woman who had mild COVID-19 (a few samples of this study predate the infection). Cell type and time point are not known.

The chain carries TRBV3-1 and TRBJ2-3, with a tentative D call TRBD2 (6 bases). This CDR3 has 15 amino acids. Germline V gives CDR1 LGHDT, CDR2 YNNKEL (reference sequence). V lost 2 bases, J lost 6 bases, and 15 bases lay in between. This CDR3 is CASSQLASSGDTQYF. In nucleotides, the CDR3 is TGTGCCAGCAGCCAACTAGCGTCCAGTGGGGATACGCAGTATTTT.

This clonotype appeared a few times. This chain uses TRBV3-1 with TRBJ1-6; no reliable D call. CDR1 and CDR2 from the germline V gene are LGHDT and YNNKEL (reference sequence). The germline V and J ends were trimmed by 4 bases and 1 base, with 8 bases remaining between them. The CDR3 sequence is 15 residues long. The CDR3 nucleotides are TGTGCCAGCAGCCCTCCAGAATCCTATAATTCACCCCTCCACTTT. Its translation is CASSPPESYNSPLHF.

Only a few counts were recorded for this clonotype. The CDR3 bases are TGTGCCAGCAGTTACCTGGGGAAGGGCAATCAGCCCCAGCATTTT. This encodes CASSYLGKGNQPQHF. The J gene is TRBJ1-5, the V gene TRBV6-6; D remains unclear. Germline loops: CDR1 MNHNY, CDR2 SVGAGI (reference sequence). V was cut by 2 bases and J by 2 bases, with 10 bases left in between. This CDR3 is built from 15 residues.

This clonotype was counted a few times. This chain uses TRBV5-4 with TRBJ2-3; a weak D match, TRBD2 (6 bases). Germline V gene sequence: CDR1 SGHNT, CDR2 YYREEE (reference sequence). The CDR3 runs 15 residues. Trimming removed 0 bases at V and 1 base at J, with 9 bases between. The CDR3 is CASSLVRGGTDTQYF. The CDR3 DNA sequence: TGTGCCAGCAGCTTGGTGCGCGGGGGCACAGATACGCAGTATTTT.

The table lists this clonotype with a few counts. One end of the junction is discordant with germline, which a read error may explain. This chain connects TRBV7-7 to TRBJ2-5; D remains unclear. The CDR3 length is 13 residues. In germline, CDR1 is SSHAT, CDR2 FNYEAQ (reference sequence). The CDR3 DNA follows: TGTGCTAGCAGCTTACGGGTCCTAGAGACCCAGTACTTC. Residues: CASSLRVLETQYF. Full variable domain (outside the CDR3, taken from reference TRBV7-7 and TRBJ2-5): GAGVSQSPRYKVTKRGQDVTLRCDPISSHATLYWYQQALGQGPEFLTYFNYEAQPDKSGLPSDRFSAERPEGSISTLTIQRTEQRDSAMYRCASSLRVLETQYFGPGTRLLVL.

This clonotype was detected only a few times. The chain uses TRBV4-1 and TRBJ2-1; D is ambiguous. V lost 0 bases and J lost 7, with 4 bases in between. There are 12 residues in the CDR3. The germline V gene has CDR1 MGHRA and CDR2 YSYEKL. The CDR3 loop is CASSQDGNEQFF. The CDR3 DNA is TGCGCCAGCAGCCAAGACGGGAATGAGCAGTTCTTC.

The genes are TRBV7-6 and TRBJ2-5; no reliable D call. This CDR3 comprises 14 residues. Germline V gene sequence: CDR1 SGHVS, CDR2 FNYEAQ. Between the trimmed V and J ends, which lost 1 base and 5 bases, there was a span of 11 bases. The CDR3 here is CASSLEIHGETQYF. For the CDR3, the DNA is TGTGCCAGCAGCTTAGAGATCCACGGGGAGACCCAGTACTTC.

V is TRBV5-6 and J is TRBJ1-2, with D perhaps matching TRBD1 (5 bases). V was trimmed by 6 bases and J by 4 bases, leaving 13 bases between them. Per the germline V gene, CDR1 is SGHDT and CDR2 is YYEEEE. The CDR3 consists of 13 residues. The chain's CDR3 is CASNQGLGYGYTF. CDR3 nucleotide sequence: TGTGCCAGCAACCAGGGTTTGGGCTATGGCTACACCTTC.

The V gene is TRBV7-9, the J gene TRBJ1-2; no clear D. With 2 bases removed from V and 0 bases from J, the gap between germline ends came to 22 bases. The CDR3 is made up of 19 amino acids. CDR1 and CDR2 from the germline V gene are SEHNR and FQNEAQ (reference sequence). The CDR3 loop is CASSLPGVSGRVANYGYTF. CDR3 DNA: TGTGCCAGCAGCTTACCGGGAGTGTCGGGAAGAGTCGCTAACTATGGCTACACCTTC.

The J gene is TRBJ2-7, the V gene TRBV19; D may be TRBD1 or TRBD2 (5 bases each). Germline lookup yields CDR1 LNHDA and CDR2 SQIVND (reference sequence). The CDR3 extends over 12 amino acids. The V end lost 10 bases, the J end lost 2 bases, and 12 bases lay between the germline ends. CDR3 nucleotides: TGTGCCACCCGGGACGAGACCTACGAGCAGTACTTC. Its translation is CATRDETYEQYF. The full variable domain, in which reference TRBV19 and TRBJ2-7 provide the parts outside the CDR3, is DGGITQSPKYLFRKEGQNVTLSCEQNLNHDAMYWYRQDPGQGLRLIYYSQIVNDFQKGDIAEGYSVSREKKESFPLTVTSAQKNPTAFYLCATRDETYEQYFGPGTRLTVT.

This clonotype has just a few counts. The chain uses TRBV12-3 or TRBV12-4 and TRBJ2-7; D is perhaps TRBD1 (5 bases). Trimming took 3 bases from V and 6 from J, leaving 9 bases between them. The CDR3 sequence is 12 residues long. The CDR3 sequence: CASSLGQREQYF. CDR3 sequence (DNA): TGTGCCAGCAGTTTGGGGCAGCGCGAGCAGTACTTC.

In its sample, this clonotype was seen once. The CDR3 DNA reads TGCGCCAGCAGCTTGTCATCAACAGCCCTCGATCCCTACGAGCAGTACTTC. Protein product: CASSLSSTALDPYEQYF. The rearrangement links TRBV5-1 to TRBJ2-7; no clear D. Trimming left V 1 base short and J 2 bases short, with 19 bases between. Per the germline V gene, CDR1 is SGHRS and CDR2 is YFSETQ. The CDR3 is made up of 17 amino acids.

This clonotype occurred many times. The chain links TRBV9 to TRBJ2-7; TRBD1 aligns across 9 bases. Germline loops: CDR1 SGDLS, CDR2 YYNGEE. The junction had 3 bases not matched to a gene; V was cut back by 7 bases and J by 1 base. This CDR3 is built from 13 residues. The CDR3 DNA sequence: TGTGCCAGCGCGGACAGGGGATCCTACGAGCAGTACTTC. It specifies CASADRGSYEQYF. The full variable domain, completed using reference TRBV9 and TRBJ2-7, is DSGVTQTPKHLITATGQRVTLRCSPRSGDLSVYWYQQSLDQGLQFLIQYYNGEERAKGNILERFSAQQFPDLHSELNLSSLELGDSALYFCASADRGSYEQYFGPGTRLTVT.

This sequence joins TRBV15 and TRBJ2-7, with 7 nucleotides matching TRBD2. CDR1 is LNHNV and CDR2 is YYDKDF in the germline V gene (reference sequence). V was clipped by 4 bases and J by 2 bases; unmatched bases: 8. The CDR3 is 15 residues long. CDR3 region: CATSIERGNPYEQYF. For the CDR3, the DNA is TGTGCCACCAGCATAGAGCGGGGTAACCCCTACGAGCAGTACTTC.

V usage is TRBV4-1 and J usage is TRBJ2-1; the match to TRBD2 covers 10 bases. The CDR3 extends over 16 amino acids. Germline trimming cut 3 bases from V and 2 bases from J; bases unmatched to any gene: 4. Germline V CDR1 and CDR2: MGHRA, YSYEKL. The DNA for the CDR3 is TGCGCCAGCAGCCATAGCGGGAGGAGGACCTACAATGAGCAGTTCTTC. This translates into CASSHSGRRTYNEQFF.

The rearrangement links TRBV7-9 to TRBJ2-7; 11 bases map to TRBD1. This CDR3 spans 16 amino acids. Germline-derived CDR1 and CDR2 are SEHNR and FQNEAQ (reference sequence). The V and J ends lost 6 bases and 1 base, in that order; junction bases with no gene match: 8. For the CDR3, the DNA is TGTGCCAGCAGTTTTGACCGGGACAGGGGGTCCTACGAGCAGTACTTC. Amino acid sequence: CASSFDRDRGSYEQYF.

The chain is built from TRBV5-1 and TRBJ1-1; D is uncertain. There are 13 residues in the CDR3. Germline CDR1 and CDR2: SGHRS and YFSETQ. Between the trimmed V and J ends, which lost 4 bases and 5 bases, there was a span of 12 bases. CDR3 nucleotide sequence: TGCGCCAGCAGCATTAACTTAGGTACTGAAGCTTTCTTT. It codes for CASSINLGTEAFF.

In this sample, this clonotype turned up a few times. The chain links TRBV7-2 to TRBJ1-2; possible D gene TRBD1, 6 bases. This CDR3 is 15 amino acids long. The germline V gene encodes CDR1 SGHTA and CDR2 FQGNSA. The V and J ends lost 0 bases and 4 bases respectively, with 12 bases between them. This CDR3 reads CASSLAGGPGYGYTF. The CDR3 region has the DNA TGTGCCAGCAGCTTAGCGGGGGGGCCGGGCTATGGCTACACCTTC.

This clonotype was observed a handful of times. The chain joins TRBV7-3 to TRBJ2-3, with TRBD2 matching over 9 bases. There are 17 residues in the CDR3. V lost 1 base and J lost 6; bases outside the gene matches: 11. Germline V gene sequence: CDR1 SGHTA, CDR2 FQGTGA. CDR3 nucleotide sequence: TGTGCCAGCAGCTTAAGGTTGGCGGGAGGGCCAGGGGATACGCAGTATTTT. Protein product: CASSLRLAGGPGDTQYF. The full variable domain, its missing parts supplied by reference TRBV7-3 and TRBJ2-3, is GAGVSQTPSNKVTEKGKYVELRCDPISGHTALYWYRQSLGQGPEFLIYFQGTGAADDSGLPNDRFFAVRPEGSVSTLKIQRTERGDSAVYLCASSLRLAGGPGDTQYFGPGTRLTVL.

This rearrangement joins TRBV18 to TRBJ1-1; 9 nucleotides match TRBD1. The CDR3 contains 16 residues. Germline lookup yields CDR1 KGHSH and CDR2 LQKENI. The V and J ends lost 3 bases and 0 bases, in that order; junction bases with no gene match: 5. CDR3 sequence reads: CASSPDRGTMNTEAFF. The DNA for the CDR3 is TGTGCCAGCTCACCTGACAGGGGGACCATGAACACTGAAGCTTTCTTT.

V gene TRBV9 combines with J gene TRBJ1-1; D unresolved. The CDR3 covers 16 residues. Trimming took off 0 bases at V and 1 base at J, with 13 bases between the two ends. CDR1 is SGDLS, CDR2 YYNGEE, per germline. The CDR3 DNA reads TGTGCCAGCAGCGTAGGGCTCCCGCCGGGGAACACTGAAGCTTTCTTT. Encoded protein: CASSVGLPPGNTEAFF.